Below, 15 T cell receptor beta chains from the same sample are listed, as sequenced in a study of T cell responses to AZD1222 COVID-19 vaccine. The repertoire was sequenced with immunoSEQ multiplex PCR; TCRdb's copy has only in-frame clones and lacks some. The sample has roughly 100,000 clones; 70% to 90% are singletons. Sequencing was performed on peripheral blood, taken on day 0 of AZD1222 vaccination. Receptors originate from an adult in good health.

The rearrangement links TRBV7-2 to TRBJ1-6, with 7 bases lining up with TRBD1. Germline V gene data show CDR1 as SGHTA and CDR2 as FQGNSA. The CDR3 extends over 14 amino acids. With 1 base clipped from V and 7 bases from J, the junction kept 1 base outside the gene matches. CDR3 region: CASSLGGQNSPLHF. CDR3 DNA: TGTGCCAGCAGCTTAGGGGGACAGAATTCACCCCTCCACTTT.

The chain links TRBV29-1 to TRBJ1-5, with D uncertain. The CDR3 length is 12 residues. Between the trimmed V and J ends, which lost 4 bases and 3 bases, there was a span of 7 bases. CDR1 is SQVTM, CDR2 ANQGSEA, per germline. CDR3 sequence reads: CSVGGVNQPQHF. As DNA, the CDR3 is TGCAGCGTTGGTGGGGTCAATCAGCCCCAGCATTTT.

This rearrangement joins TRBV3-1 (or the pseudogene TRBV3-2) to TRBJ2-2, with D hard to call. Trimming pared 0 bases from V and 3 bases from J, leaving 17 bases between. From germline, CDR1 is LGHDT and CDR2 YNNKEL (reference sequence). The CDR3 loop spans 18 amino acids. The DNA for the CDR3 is TGTGCCAGCAGCCAAGATAGGCAGACGAGGTGGGACACCGGGGAGCTGTTTTTT. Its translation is CASSQDRQTRWDTGELFF.

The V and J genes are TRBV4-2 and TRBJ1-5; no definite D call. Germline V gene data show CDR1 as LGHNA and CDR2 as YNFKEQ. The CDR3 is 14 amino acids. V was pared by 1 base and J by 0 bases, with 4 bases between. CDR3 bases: TGTGCCAGCAGCCAAGTTCGTAGCAATCAGCCCCAGCATTTT. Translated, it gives CASSQVRSNQPQHF.

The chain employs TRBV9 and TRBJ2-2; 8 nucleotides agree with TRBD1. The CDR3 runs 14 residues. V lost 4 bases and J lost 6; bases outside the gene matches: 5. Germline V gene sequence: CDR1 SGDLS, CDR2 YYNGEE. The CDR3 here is CASSFQQGAGELFF. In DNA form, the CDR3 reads TGTGCCAGCAGCTTCCAACAGGGGGCCGGGGAGCTGTTTTTT.

CDR3 sequence (DNA): TGCGCCAGCAGCTTGGGACAGGGGTTATACGAGCAGTACTTC. This translates into CASSLGQGLYEQYF. The V gene is TRBV5-1, the J gene TRBJ2-7; TRBD1 agrees at 8 bases. This CDR3 is built from 14 residues. Germline loops: CDR1 SGHRS, CDR2 YFSETQ. The V segment lost 0 bases and the J segment 4 bases; nucleotides outside the gene matches: 3.

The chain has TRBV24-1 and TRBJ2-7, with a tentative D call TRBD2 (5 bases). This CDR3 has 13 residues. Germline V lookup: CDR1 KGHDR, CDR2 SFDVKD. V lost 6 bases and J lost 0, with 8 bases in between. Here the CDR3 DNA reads TGTGCCACCAGTTACCGGGGCTCCTACGAGCAGTACTTC. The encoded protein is CATSYRGSYEQYF.

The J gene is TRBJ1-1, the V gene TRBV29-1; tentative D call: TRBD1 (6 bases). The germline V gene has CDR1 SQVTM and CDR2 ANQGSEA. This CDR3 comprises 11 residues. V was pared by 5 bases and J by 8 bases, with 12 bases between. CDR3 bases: TGCAGCGTTCGGGACATTCAAGAAGCTTTCTTT. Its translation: CSVRDIQEAFF.

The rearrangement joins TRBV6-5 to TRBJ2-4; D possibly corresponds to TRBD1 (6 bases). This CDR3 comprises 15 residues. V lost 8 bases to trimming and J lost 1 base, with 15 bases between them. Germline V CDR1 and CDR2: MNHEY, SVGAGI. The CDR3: CASFSTQGAKNIQYF. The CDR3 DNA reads TGTGCCAGCTTTTCCACCCAGGGGGCCAAAAACATTCAGTACTTC.

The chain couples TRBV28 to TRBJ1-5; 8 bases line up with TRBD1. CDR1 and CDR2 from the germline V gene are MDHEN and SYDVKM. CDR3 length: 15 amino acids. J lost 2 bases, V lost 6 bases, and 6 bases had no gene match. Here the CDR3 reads CASRTTGGGNQPQHF. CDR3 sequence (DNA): TGTGCCAGCAGAACCACAGGGGGTGGCAATCAGCCCCAGCATTTT.

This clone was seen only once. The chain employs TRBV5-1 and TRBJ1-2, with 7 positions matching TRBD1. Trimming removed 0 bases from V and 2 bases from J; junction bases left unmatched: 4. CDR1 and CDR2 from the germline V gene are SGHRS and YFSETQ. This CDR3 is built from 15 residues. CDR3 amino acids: CASSLVQGTNYGYTF. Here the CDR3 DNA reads TGCGCCAGCAGCTTGGTACAGGGGACCAACTATGGCTACACCTTC. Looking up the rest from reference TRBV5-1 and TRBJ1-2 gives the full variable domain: KAGVTQTPRYLIKTRGQQVTLSCSPISGHRSVSWYQQTPGQGLQFLFEYFSETQRNKGNFPGRFSGRQFSNSRSEMNVSTLELGDSALYLCASSLVQGTNYGYTFGSGTRLTVV.

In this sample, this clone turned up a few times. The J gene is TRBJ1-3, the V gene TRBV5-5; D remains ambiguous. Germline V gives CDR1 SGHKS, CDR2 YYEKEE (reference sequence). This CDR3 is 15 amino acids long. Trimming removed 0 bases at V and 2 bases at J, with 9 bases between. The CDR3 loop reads CASSLGSPPGNTIYF. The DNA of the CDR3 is TGTGCCAGCAGCTTGGGGTCACCACCTGGAAACACCATATATTTT. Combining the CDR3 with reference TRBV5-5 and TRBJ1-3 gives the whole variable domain DAGVTQSPTHLIKTRGQQVTLRCSPISGHKSVSWYQQVLGQGPQFIFQYYEKEERGRGNFPDRFSARQFPNYSSELNVNALLLGDSALYLCASSLGSPPGNTIYFGEGSWLTVV.

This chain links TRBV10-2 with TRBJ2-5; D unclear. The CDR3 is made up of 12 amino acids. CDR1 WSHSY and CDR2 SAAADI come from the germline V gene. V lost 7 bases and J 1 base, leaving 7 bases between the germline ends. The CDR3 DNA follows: TGCGCCAGCACATGGGGCCAAGAGACCCAGTACTTC. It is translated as CASTWGQETQYF.

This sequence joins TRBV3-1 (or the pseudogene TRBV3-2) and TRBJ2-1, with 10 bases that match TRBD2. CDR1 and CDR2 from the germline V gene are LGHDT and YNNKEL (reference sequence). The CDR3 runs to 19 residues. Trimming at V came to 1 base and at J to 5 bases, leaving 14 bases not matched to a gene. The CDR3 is CASSQGPQILAGVNNEQFF. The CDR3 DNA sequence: TGTGCCAGCAGCCAAGGGCCACAGATTCTAGCGGGGGTCAACAATGAGCAGTTCTTC.

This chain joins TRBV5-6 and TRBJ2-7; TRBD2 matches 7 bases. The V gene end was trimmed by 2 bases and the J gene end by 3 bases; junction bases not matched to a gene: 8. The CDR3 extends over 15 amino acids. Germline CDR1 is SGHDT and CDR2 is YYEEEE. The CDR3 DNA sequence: TGTGCCAGCAGCTTTGGGACGGGAGGATACTACGAGCAGTACTTC. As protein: CASSFGTGGYYEQYF.